The 10 T cell receptor beta chains in this list originate from one sample, sequenced in a study of T cells in Graves' hyperthyroidism and ophthalmopathy. RNA transcripts were the template for amplifying TCR beta CDR3 regions. HTBI primers were used for first-round RT-PCR of the TCR CDR3. TCRdb reanalysed the multiplex PCR reads using MiXCR and keeps one entry per CDR3 protein. There are hundreds of thousands of distinct CDR3 sequences in the sample; under 45% occur only once, and around a third lies in the top ten. Sequencing used blood. These TCRs come from a woman in her thirties or forties with Graves' hyperthyroidism.

This clonotype has at least ten counts. The gene calls are TRBV6-5 and TRBJ2-7; D unresolved. Trimming took off 2 bases at V and 3 bases at J, with 2 bases between the two ends. The CDR3 is 11 residues long. Germline V gene data show CDR1 as MNHEY and CDR2 as SVGAGI. This CDR3 reads CASSYDYEQYF. The CDR3 bases are TGTGCCAGCAGTTACGACTACGAGCAGTACTTC.

A few counts support this clonotype. The V and J genes are TRBV12-3 or TRBV12-4 and TRBJ2-7; 7 nucleotides align to TRBD1. The J segment lost 2 bases and the V segment lost 5 bases, leaving 12 bases of the junction unmatched. The length of the CDR3 is 16 residues. CDR3 DNA sequence: TGTGCCAGCAGTACCGGGGCAGGGGGTGTCGCCTACGAGCAGTACTTC. Translated, it gives CASSTGAGGVAYEQYF.

V is TRBV7-2 and J is TRBJ2-2; a weak D match, TRBD1 (6 bases). The germline gives CDR1 SGHTA, CDR2 FQGNSA. The CDR3 covers 15 residues. The V end was cut by 5 bases, the J end by 4 bases, with 14 bases between. The CDR3 DNA follows: TGTGCCAGCAGCCGCTACAGGGACGCCACCGGGGAGCTGTTTTTT. Protein product: CASSRYRDATGELFF.

In this sample, this clonotype turned up once. A read error is possible here, since a much larger clone lies one base away. As the CDR3 is not closed by the conserved phenylalanine or tryptophan, this likely results from a read error. The rearrangement links TRBV2 to TRBJ1-1; a weak D match, TRBD1 (5 bases). Germline V CDR1 and CDR2: SNHLY, FYNNEI. The ends were cut back, 4 bases at V and 0 bases at J, with 15 bases in the middle. This CDR3 has 16 amino acids. CDR3 loop: CASSAVPGAVNTEAFL. The CDR3 DNA sequence: TGTGCCAGCAGTGCGGTCCCCGGGGCAGTGAACACTGAAGCTTTCCTT.

This clonotype was seen repeatedly, ten times or more. The gene calls are TRBV7-8 and TRBJ1-5; unclear D gene. The length of the CDR3 is 12 residues. The germline V and J ends were trimmed by 4 bases and 7 bases, with 8 bases remaining between them. CDR1 and CDR2 (germline): SGHVS, FQNEAQ. The CDR3 nucleotides read TGTGCCAGCAGCTATGAGGGCCAGCCCCAGCATTTT. This translates into CASSYEGQPQHF.

The rearrangement uses TRBV15 and TRBJ1-6; D ambiguous. Trimming stripped 5 bases from V and 4 bases from J, with 15 bases between. This CDR3 has 16 amino acids. CDR1 LNHNV and CDR2 YYDKDF come from the germline V gene (reference sequence). The CDR3 region has the DNA TGTGCCACCAGCGACACCCGCCTTCTTTATAATTCACCCCTCCACTTT. Translating it yields CATSDTRLLYNSPLHF.

V usage is TRBV6-5 and J usage is TRBJ1-6; D unclear. V was trimmed by 5 bases and J by 0 bases, leaving 8 bases between them. The V gene's germline CDR1 is MNHEY and CDR2 SVGAGI. CDR3 size: 15 residues. CDR3 amino acids: CASSVQISYNSPLHF. The DNA for the CDR3 is TGTGCCAGCAGTGTACAGATCTCCTATAATTCACCCCTCCACTTT.

This clonotype has just a few counts. V is TRBV6-5 and J is TRBJ1-5; D call uncertain. The V gene's germline CDR1 is MNHEY and CDR2 SVGAGI. Trimming took off 2 bases at V and 5 bases at J, with 19 bases between the two ends. The CDR3 is 17 amino acids. CDR3 residues: CASSYLAAPLRDQPQHF. For the CDR3, the DNA is TGTGCCAGCAGTTACCTGGCAGCACCCTTAAGAGATCAGCCCCAGCATTTT.

The gene calls are TRBV7-2 and TRBJ1-4; possible D gene TRBD1, 5 bases. V lost 6 bases and J 0 bases, leaving 14 bases between the germline ends. The CDR3 is 16 residues long. The V gene's germline CDR1 is SGHTA and CDR2 FQGNSA. CDR3 sequence (DNA): TGTGCCAGCAGTCCGGGACTGGTGCCAACTAATGAAAAACTGTTTTTT. This codes for CASSPGLVPTNEKLFF.

V usage is TRBV6-6 and J usage is TRBJ1-1; D uncertain. The CDR3 length is 14 residues. Germline loops: CDR1 MNHNY, CDR2 SVGAGI (reference sequence). With 6 bases removed from V and 0 bases from J, the gap between germline ends came to 11 bases. The CDR3 region has the DNA TGTGCCAGCAGGAAGACGGCAATGAACACTGAAGCTTTCTTT. Encoded protein: CASRKTAMNTEAFF.